The 3 T cell receptor beta chains below come from one sample, sequenced in a study of blood T cells in healthy people across ages. Combining a sample-barcoded 5' primer with a J-beta primer mix, a second PCR ran for 7 to 11 cycles. TCRdb re-derived calls from the 5' RACE reads in MiXCR, one entry per CDR3 protein. The sample includes roughly 900,000 distinct CDR3 sequences, more than 25% seen only once; the top ten take roughly 17%. Sequenced sample: blood. Source of these receptors: a woman of 80 years or more in good health.

In its sample, this clonotype was seen many times. The chain couples TRBV20-1 to TRBJ2-3, with 14 bases that match TRBD2. V lost 5 bases, J lost 0 bases, and 4 bases stayed unmatched. The germline CDR1 and CDR2 sequences are DFQATT and SNEGSKA (reference sequence). The CDR3 is made up of 16 amino acids. The CDR3 DNA is TGCAGTGCTGGGACTAGCGGGGGATCTAGCACAGATACGCAGTATTTT. This translates into CSAGTSGGSSTDTQYF.

This rearrangement joins TRBV5-5 to TRBJ1-2; 9 nucleotides align to TRBD1. The CDR3 spans 14 residues. V gave up 4 bases and J gave up 4 bases; unmatched junction bases: 5. Germline CDR1 and CDR2: SGHKS and YYEKEE (reference sequence). CDR3 nucleotides: TGTGCCAGCAGCGAGGGACAGGGAATCTATGGCTACACCTTC. This encodes CASSEGQGIYGYTF. The full variable domain, with the rest looked up from reference TRBV5-5 and TRBJ1-2, is DAGVTQSPTHLIKTRGQQVTLRCSPISGHKSVSWYQQVLGQGPQFIFQYYEKEERGRGNFPDRFSARQFPNYSSELNVNALLLGDSALYLCASSEGQGIYGYTFGSGTRLTVV.

V is TRBV29-1 and J is TRBJ1-5; no reliable D call. The CDR3 is 13 amino acids. Trimming took off 4 bases at V and 4 bases at J, with 11 bases between the two ends. The germline V gene has CDR1 SQVTM and CDR2 ANQGSEA. The CDR3 loop is CSVVPGVNQPQHF. For the CDR3, the DNA is TGCAGCGTTGTCCCCGGGGTAAATCAGCCCCAGCATTTT.